This entry features one TCR beta chain sequence. Its antigen is not known. The record originates from a study of regulatory T cells in long-lasting Graves disease. General observations from the study: Researchers examined only peripheral blood and not thyroid tissue. Possibly, too few samples lowered accuracy.

Through Arm-PCR of CDR3 regions and iRepertoire HTBI primers, TCR beta libraries were built. TCRdb re-analysed the multiplex PCR reads in MiXCR, keeping a single row per CDR3 protein. The sample includes just over 600,000 distinct CDR3 sequences, approximately 15% of them seen just once. This CDR3 has 18 amino acids. The trim removed 4 bases at V and 7 bases at J, leaving 15 bases unmatched. Germline-derived CDR1 and CDR2 are SGHVS and FQNEAQ. The time point is: newly diagnosed GD, antithyroid drugs for less than 3 months. PBMCs were the source of the RNA used for TCR sequencing. The sample was also linked to a second study, of T cells in Graves' hyperthyroidism and ophthalmopathy. That work contributes: Among clonotypes expanded in thyroid above 0.001, most were also found in blood.

The rearrangement uses TRBV7-8 and TRBJ2-7; 14 bases are shared with TRBD2. This clonotype was obtained from a woman in her thirties with Graves disease. Source: peripheral blood mononuclear cells (PBMCs), taken at new diagnosis, from a patient treated with antithyroid drugs. CDR3 bases: TGTGCCAGCAGCTGGGGACTAGCGGGAGTCGGTCCGGGAAAAGAGCAGTACTTC. This translates into CASSWGLAGVGPGKEQYF.